A selection of T cell receptor beta chains follows, all from one sample in a study of blood T cell repertoires in COVID-19. The data were produced by immunoSEQ multiplex PCR, yet TCRdb's version contains in-frame clones alone and is incomplete. This table holds some 160,000 clones, over 75% found once. Source material: peripheral blood. These receptors originate from a man aged 70 or older with active or convalescent COVID-19. Both conserved end residues are part of each CDR3. The D gene is left open where the match is weak. Rows may omit the clone size; those that give it use once, few, many or a size class.

J gene,V gene,D gene,clone size,CDR3 DNA,CDR3 protein
TRBJ2-1,TRBV7-2,.,.,TGTGCCAGCAGCTTTACAGCCAGCTCCTACAATGAGCAGTTCTTC,CASSFTASSYNEQFF
TRBJ1-1,TRBV29-1,.,.,TGCAGCGTCCGACAGTCCTATGTAGCTTTCTTT,CSVRQSYVAFF
TRBJ1-1,TRBV7-2,TRBD1,few,TGTGCCAGCAGCTTAGGAACAGGGGAGGACACTGAAGCTTTCTTT,CASSLGTGEDTEAFF
TRBJ2-5,TRBV20-1,.,.,TGCAGTGCTAGTCCTCTAGGGGGAACAGGGAGACAAGAGACCCAGTACTTC,CSASPLGGTGRQETQYF
TRBJ1-5,TRBV27,TRBD1,few,TGTGCCACCGGGACAGGGTGGGATCAGCCCCAGCATTTT,CATGTGWDQPQHF
TRBJ1-6,TRBV18,.,.,TGTGCCAGCTCCCGCGACTCAACCCCCGGGGATTCACCCCTCCACTTT,CASSRDSTPGDSPLHF
TRBJ1-1,TRBV19,.,few,TGTGCCAGTACCCTGGGACAATCGAACACTGAAGCTTTCTTT,CASTLGQSNTEAFF
TRBJ2-1,TRBV3-1/TRBV3-2,.,.,TGTGCCAGCAGCCTTTTCACCGGGGCCTACAATGAGCAGTTCTTC,CASSLFTGAYNEQFF
TRBJ2-1,TRBV11-2,.,.,TGTGCCAGCAGCCTAGGACACCAGGATGAGCAGTTCTTC,CASSLGHQDEQFF
TRBJ2-7,TRBV10-3,TRBD1,.,TGTGCCATCAGGGAGGACAGGGGACGCTCCTACGAGCAGTACTTC,CAIREDRGRSYEQYF
TRBJ1-4,TRBV3-1/TRBV3-2,TRBD1,few,TGTGCCAGCAGCCCACAGGGGACAACTAATGAAAAACTGTTTTTT,CASSPQGTTNEKLFF
TRBJ2-5,TRBV7-9,.,few,TGTGCCAGCAGCTTAGACCTCCTCAGGGCTCGGTACTTC,CASSLDLLRARYF
TRBJ1-6,TRBV5-8,.,.,TGTGCCAGCAGCTTGGTAGGAGATTATAATTCACCCCTCCACTTT,CASSLVGDYNSPLHF
TRBJ1-1,TRBV19,.,once,TGTGCCAGTAGTATCACAGGGTCAGGCACTGAAGCTTTCTTT,CASSITGSGTEAFF
TRBJ1-6,TRBV6-5,.,.,TGTGCCAGCAGTTACGATACAGATTCACCCCTCCACTTT,CASSYDTDSPLHF
TRBJ2-7,TRBV11-2,TRBD2,.,TGTGCCAGCAGCTTAGGTCGGGGGGACTACGAGCAGTACTTC,CASSLGRGDYEQYF
TRBJ2-7,TRBV9,.,.,TGTGCCAGCAGCGTAGGTGGGAGCCTTTCCTACGAGCAGTACTTC,CASSVGGSLSYEQYF
TRBJ2-5,TRBV9,.,.,TGTGCCAGCAGCGTGTCTCCCACGGTGGAGACCCAGTACTTC,CASSVSPTVETQYF
TRBJ1-1,TRBV7-9,TRBD1,few,TGTGCCAGCAGCTTAGCGGGACAGGGATTTGAAGCTTTCTTT,CASSLAGQGFEAFF
TRBJ1-5,TRBV6-5,TRBD1,.,TGTGCCAGCAGTTACGGCCAGGGGGCGGATAACCAGCATTTT,CASSYGQGADNQHF
TRBJ1-6,TRBV19,TRBD1,.,TGTGCCAGTAGTGACAGGGGGGATTCACCCCTCCACTTT,CASSDRGDSPLHF
TRBJ1-1,TRBV4-2,.,.,TGTGCCAGCGAACGCCGAAGAGGGGGTATGAACACTGAAGCTTTCTTT,CASERRRGGMNTEAFF
TRBJ1-1,TRBV20-1,.,.,TGCAGTGCTAGTACCGGGGGGGATTTGGACACTGAAGCTTTCTTT,CSASTGGDLDTEAFF
TRBJ1-1,TRBV4-1,.,few,TGCGCCAGCAGCCAAGATCTTGGCAACACTGAAGCTTTCTTT,CASSQDLGNTEAFF
TRBJ2-7,TRBV19,.,.,TGTGCCAGTAGTAGACGTACGACAGGAACCTACGAGCAGTACTTC,CASSRRTTGTYEQYF
TRBJ2-5,TRBV2,.,few,TGTGCCAGCAGTGTTAAAGAGACCCAGTACTTC,CASSVKETQYF
TRBJ2-7,TRBV15,.,.,TGTGCCACCAGCAGAGATCTACCGGGGGAGTACGAGCAGTACTTC,CATSRDLPGEYEQYF
TRBJ2-1,TRBV6-5,.,.,TGTGCCAGCAGCCCACAGGGAAGCTCCTACAATGAGCAGTTCTTC,CASSPQGSSYNEQFF
TRBJ2-1,TRBV4-1,.,.,TGCGCCAGCAGCCAAGACCCGATGCCGGGGAGCTCCTACAATGAGCAGTTCTTC,CASSQDPMPGSSYNEQFF
TRBJ2-5,TRBV4-2,.,.,TGTGCCAGCAGCCAAGAATCTAGCGCAAGTATCCAAGAGACCCAGTACTTC,CASSQESSASIQETQYF
TRBJ2-3,TRBV7-2,.,once,TGTGCCAGCAGCTTCCGGGACTTCACAGATACGCAGTATTTT,CASSFRDFTDTQYF
TRBJ2-5,TRBV11-2,TRBD1,once,TGTGCCAGCAGCAAAAGGACAGGGGGCGAACAGACCCAGTACTTC,CASSKRTGGEQTQYF
TRBJ2-1,TRBV9,.,once,TGTGCCAGCAGCGTCTCGGGGGACCGTCCGATGCAGTTCTTC,CASSVSGDRPMQFF
TRBJ1-1,TRBV20-1,TRBD1,.,TGCAGTGCTAGTCAGGGGGCGACTCTGACTGAAGCTTTCTTT,CSASQGATLTEAFF
TRBJ1-3,TRBV18,.,.,TGTGCCAGCTCACCCTATGAAGACAGCTCTGGAAACACCATATATTTT,CASSPYEDSSGNTIYF
TRBJ1-2,TRBV30,.,.,TGTGCCTGGACCATGGGGGCAGACTATGGCTACACCTTC,CAWTMGADYGYTF
TRBJ2-6,TRBV2,TRBD1,.,TGTGCCAGTGAGAGACCGGGACAGGGAATCTCTGGGGCCAACGTCCTGACTTTC,CASERPGQGISGANVLTF
TRBJ2-2,TRBV5-1,TRBD2,.,TGCGCCAGCAGCCCAGGACTAGCGGGGGAAACCGGGGAGCTGTTTTTT,CASSPGLAGETGELFF
TRBJ1-6,TRBV30,.,.,TGTGCCTGGAGCTCCCAGGGGAACGCTTCACCCCTCCACTTT,CAWSSQGNASPLHF
TRBJ2-5,TRBV6-2/TRBV6-3,TRBD2,.,TGTGCCAGCAGTTACGGCGGGCTAGCGGGGGGGCTCGAGACCCAGTACTTC,CASSYGGLAGGLETQYF
TRBJ1-5,TRBV27,.,.,TGTGCCAGCACGCCGAGGCAGGGGTTGAATCAGCCCCAGCATTTT,CASTPRQGLNQPQHF
TRBJ2-1,TRBV6-5,.,many,TGTGCCAGCAGTTACTCGGGACAAGGGATTAGGGAGCAGTTCTTC,CASSYSGQGIREQFF
TRBJ1-2,TRBV11-2,.,once,TGTGCCAGCAGCTCAGGACAGTACCTTAACTATGGCTACACCTTC,CASSSGQYLNYGYTF
TRBJ2-3,TRBV5-4,TRBD2,once,TGTGCCAGCAGCTCTAGCGGGGTCACAGATACGCAGTATTTT,CASSSSGVTDTQYF
TRBJ1-1,TRBV4-2,.,.,TGTGCCAGCCTAGGCACAGGGATAACTACTGAAGCTTTCTTT,CASLGTGITTEAFF
TRBJ1-2,TRBV5-1,TRBD1,.,TGCGCCAGCAGCTTGCGACAGGGGACGATCTATGGCTACACCTTC,CASSLRQGTIYGYTF
TRBJ2-1,TRBV10-1,.,.,TGCGCCAGCAGTGAGATCCGGGGAAGCTACAATGAGCAGTTCTTC,CASSEIRGSYNEQFF
TRBJ2-7,TRBV30,.,once,TGTGCCGGACACAGTCCAGCCGGCCCCGAGCAGTACTTC,CAGHSPAGPEQYF
TRBJ2-5,TRBV29-1,.,.,TGCAGCGTTGCGACTAGTTCTGAGACCCAGTACTTC,CSVATSSETQYF
TRBJ2-3,TRBV7-2,TRBD2,.,TGTGCCAGCAGCTTAACACGGGGGGGCAGAGATACGCAGTATTTT,CASSLTRGGRDTQYF
TRBJ2-5,TRBV19,TRBD1,.,TGTGCCAGTAGCCCCGGACAGGGAGGAAAGACCCAGTACTTC,CASSPGQGGKTQYF
TRBJ2-2,TRBV29-1,.,.,TGCAGCGTTGAAGAAGTCGGCACCGGGGAGCTGTTTTTT,CSVEEVGTGELFF
TRBJ1-1,TRBV18,.,.,TGTGCCAGCTCACCAGGGACAGAAGCTTTCTTT,CASSPGTEAFF